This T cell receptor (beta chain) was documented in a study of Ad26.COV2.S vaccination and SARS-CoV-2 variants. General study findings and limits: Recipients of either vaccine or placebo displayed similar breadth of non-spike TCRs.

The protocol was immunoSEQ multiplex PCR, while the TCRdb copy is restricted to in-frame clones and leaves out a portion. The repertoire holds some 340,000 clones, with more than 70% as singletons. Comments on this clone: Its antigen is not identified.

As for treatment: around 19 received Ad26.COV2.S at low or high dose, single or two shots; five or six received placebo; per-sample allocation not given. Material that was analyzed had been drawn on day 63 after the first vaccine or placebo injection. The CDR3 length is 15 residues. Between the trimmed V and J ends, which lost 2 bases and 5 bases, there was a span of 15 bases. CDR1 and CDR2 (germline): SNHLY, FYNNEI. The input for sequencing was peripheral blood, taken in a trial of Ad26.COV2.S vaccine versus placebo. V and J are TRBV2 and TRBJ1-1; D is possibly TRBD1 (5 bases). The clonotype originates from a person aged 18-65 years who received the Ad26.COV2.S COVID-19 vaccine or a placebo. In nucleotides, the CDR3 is TGTGCCAGCAGTGAAAATCCCAGTGGACAAACTGAAGCTTTCTTT. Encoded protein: CASSENPSGQTEAFF.